This TCR beta chain was found in a study of blood T cell repertoires in COVID-19. This CDR3 is built from 16 residues. Looked up from germline, CDR1 is LGHDT and CDR2 is YNNKEL (reference sequence). V trimming: 4 bases; J trimming: 0 bases; junction bases outside the gene matches: 7. Original processing notes: Amplification from reference gene primers served as the basis for estimated nucleated cell counts. Sequencing used immunoSEQ multiplex PCR; TCRdb keeps in-frame clones, though not all of them. The V and J calls and clone size come from that table; D and trimming were worked out from the DNA. The sample holds about 400,000 clones, around 89% seen once.

What was sequenced was peripheral blood. This sequence joins TRBV3-1 (or the pseudogene TRBV3-2) and TRBJ2-5; 8 nucleotides agree with TRBD2. The receptor was isolated from a woman in her twenties or thirties with acute or convalescent COVID-19. The CDR3 loop is CASSRRAGVYQETQYF. The CDR3 DNA is TGTGCCAGCAGCCGAAGAGCGGGGGTGTACCAAGAGACCCAGTACTTC.